This TCR beta chain derives from a study of T cell repertoires in ileal Crohn's disease. Study as a whole: At surgery, about 34% of patients smoked, with median disease duration 7.9 years. Findings and caveats of the study: Mucosal expansions were suggested to be mainly CD8 T cells.

Germline CDR1 is LNHDA and CDR2 is SQIVND (reference sequence). V was clipped by 4 bases and J by 2 bases; unmatched bases: 6. CDR3 length equals 15 residues. With regard to this clone: Its antigen is not identified.

Five hundred nanograms of biopsy DNA per sample underwent TCRB immunosequencing. Profiling relied on immunoSEQ multiplex PCR, and the TCRdb table lists in-frame clones only, not all of them. The sample records 5,000 or so clones, 80% to 85% being singletons. The sequence came from an adult with Crohn's disease. Input material: ileal tissue. The J gene is TRBJ1-2, the V gene TRBV19; 8 bases fit TRBD1. The CDR3: CASSTQGEGNYGYTF. CDR3 coding DNA: TGTGCCAGTAGTACACAGGGGGAGGGGAACTATGGCTACACCTTC. Using reference TRBV19 and TRBJ1-2 for the parts outside the CDR3, the full variable domain is DGGITQSPKYLFRKEGQNVTLSCEQNLNHDAMYWYRQDPGQGLRLIYYSQIVNDFQKGDIAEGYSVSREKKESFPLTVTSAQKNPTAFYLCASSTQGEGNYGYTFGSGTRLTVV.